The clone carrying this T cell receptor beta chain was observed at least ten times. The data are from a study of T cells in Graves' hyperthyroidism and ophthalmopathy. V shed 2 bases, J shed 5 bases, and the junction held 12 bases outside the gene matches. The germline gives CDR1 LGHNT, CDR2 FRNRAP. The CDR3 contains 17 residues. It was RNA transcripts that yielded the amplified TCR beta CDR3 regions. A first-round RT-PCR of the TCR CDR3 used the HTBI primer set. TCRdb re-called the multiplex PCR reads through MiXCR, storing one row per CDR3 protein. Among 550,000 to 600,000 distinct CDR3 sequences, around 14% were seen once, and the ten largest hold 7.1%.

The V gene is TRBV12-5, the J gene TRBJ1-5; 7 bases are a match to TRBD1. The sequencing input was blood. This receptor was identified in a young woman with Graves' ophthalmopathy. DNA for the CDR3: TGTGCTAGTGGTTTGTCACCAACCGACAGGGATCATCAGCCCCAGCATTTT. Amino acids: CASGLSPTDRDHQPQHF.